The clone carrying this T cell receptor beta chain turned up a few times. The data were taken from a study of graft-versus-host responses after intestinal transplantation. At the level of the study: After anti-thymocyte globulin induction, recipients took tacrolimus and steroids for around three years.

Stimulators, 200,000 irradiated and violet-dye-labeled cells, were plated with 200,000 CFSE-labeled responder cells. This CDR3 region has 15 residues. Trimming stripped 6 bases from V and 3 bases from J, with 15 bases between. CDR1 and CDR2 (germline): MNHEY, SMNVEV (reference sequence). The data were produced by immunoSEQ multiplex PCR, yet TCRdb's version contains in-frame clones alone and is incomplete. The sample holds 20,000 to 25,000 clones, about 45% seen once. The starting material was alloreactive CD8+ T cells from a mixed lymphocyte reaction culture, obtained before transplantation. Subset defined: CFSE-low proliferating T cells sorted from roughly 6-day pre-transplant mixed lymphocyte reaction (GvH or HvG direction). The chain couples TRBV27 to TRBJ1-5; tentatively, D is TRBD1 (5 bases). The clonotype originates from a human patient who was an organ donor for intestinal transplantation. The CDR3 DNA follows: TGTGCCAGCAGGGCTGGACACACGAACAATCAGCCCCAGCATTTT. Its translation: CASRAGHTNNQPQHF.